This TCR beta chain stems from a study of cytomegalovirus exposure and HLA in healthy donors. The germline V gene encodes CDR1 SSHAT and CDR2 FNYEAQ (reference sequence). The CDR3 is made up of 15 amino acids. The V segment lost 6 bases and the J segment 6 bases; nucleotides outside the gene matches: 7. Vbeta (60) and Jbeta (13) primers were used in the PCR. Assay used: immunoSEQ multiplex PCR; TCRdb lists only in-frame clones, some missing. The profile shows some 200,000 clones, 81% of them singletons. The receptor's source is a man between 45 and 60 years old in good health and CMV-seronegative. The V gene is TRBV7-7, the J gene TRBJ2-2, with TRBD2 matching 10 bases. The material sequenced was PBMCs. CDR3 sequence: CASRRAGGQAGELFF. Written as DNA, the CDR3 is TGTGCCAGCAGGCGAGCGGGGGGGCAGGCCGGGGAGCTGTTTTTT.